Listed below are T cell receptor beta chains from one sample, sequenced in a study of untreated major depressive disorder. Assay: immunoSEQ multiplex PCR; the TCRdb copy retains only in-frame clones and omits some. The sample has fewer than 25,000 clones; about 83% are singletons. The specimen sequenced was CD4+ T cells from PBMCs. The receptors were sampled from a woman aged 30 to 39 in good health. Each CDR3 is given without its conserved first and last residue.

v_call	j_call	cdr3_aa
TRBV7-3	TRBJ2-1	ASSSSNNEQF
TRBV9	TRBJ2-2	ASSVEGGTGELF
TRBV15	TRBJ1-3	ATRDRVTGNTIY
TRBV11-2	TRBJ1-1	ASGRTGAEAF
TRBV28	TRBJ1-5	ASSFPGDQPQH
TRBV7-3	TRBJ2-3	ASSSRVGNSDTQY
TRBV2	TRBJ2-5	ASSLQGALGETQY
TRBV5-1	TRBJ1-3	ASSPDPWSGNTIY
TRBV7-3	TRBJ2-2	ASSSPRAGGRAGELF
TRBV6-1	TRBJ1-6	ASSDTGRGRSPLH
TRBV2	TRBJ2-2	ASSGISGSSGELF
TRBV4-1	TRBJ2-7	ASSQAGGLTLGLSKGGQY
TRBV13	TRBJ2-1	ASSGGLAGPYSYNEQF
TRBV4-1	TRBJ2-5	ASSQTPGLVEETQY
TRBV6-6	TRBJ1-5	ASSPTGGGNQPQH
TRBV28	TRBJ1-2	ATNGQEANYGYT
TRBV27	TRBJ2-7	ASRVSWPAGVHEQY
TRBV15	TRBJ2-7	ATSKRGVTPSYEQY
TRBV5-1	TRBJ1-4	ASSLVPGSYEKLF
TRBV2	TRBJ1-6	ASSDGVSENSPLH
TRBV4-2	TRBJ1-3	ASSQESRNSGNTIY
TRBV6-1	TRBJ2-2	ASSSGLAVTGELF
TRBV18	TRBJ2-2	ASSLQGYTGELF
TRBV5-6	TRBJ2-2	ASSLWGTANTGELF
TRBV11-2	TRBJ2-7	ASSPRGSGRRGEQY
TRBV6-1	TRBJ1-2	ASSEAGTAYGYT
TRBV5-1	TRBJ2-6	ASSSSSPSGANVLT
TRBV7-9	TRBJ2-5	ASSPPPGQGKETQY
TRBV7-9	TRBJ2-7	ASSSTSGSRS
TRBV2	TRBJ2-2	ASRPLAGEGTGELF
TRBV2	TRBJ2-1	ASSASARGGGEQF
TRBV7-6	TRBJ2-3	ASSLGPAGTTDTQY
TRBV2	TRBJ2-7	ASNPTGYEQY